This T cell receptor beta chain appears in the sequencing data of a study of T cells expressing NK-cell markers. About the study: Eight donors were sequenced, of whom seven were HCMV-seropositive, while the remaining one was HCMV-seronegative.

Overall study results and limits: For about six donors, the dominant NKG2C+ clonotypes made up roughly 1.0-7.5% of their CD8+ T cells. No clear determination of HCMV specificity was made for expanded NKG2C+ T cell clones. A handful of donors likewise had their CD3+CD56-NKG2C+ fraction led by these clonotypes.

CDR3 length: 15 amino acids. Per the germline V gene, CDR1 is LNHNV and CDR2 is YYDKDF (reference sequence). To note about this clonotype: Its matching antigen is unknown.

No DNA is given; TCRdb re-called the 5' RACE reads and lists each CDR3 protein once. The record lists approximately 170,000 distinct CDR3 sequences, of which the ten most abundant hold around 21%. The chain has TRBV15 and TRBJ2-3; TCRdb designates TRBD2, a call that cannot be tested without DNA. Sequencing input: blood T cells: a sorted CD56 or NKG2C T cell subset, CD4+ or CD8+ T cells, or bulk PBMC T cells (not recorded which). This receptor was taken from a man aged 18-69 years in good health. This chain's CDR3 is CATSEARVSTDTQYF. Drawing the rest from reference TRBV15 and TRBJ2-3, the complete variable domain is DAMVIQNPRYQVTQFGKPVTLSCSQTLNHNVMYWYQQKSSQAPKLLFHYYDKDFNNEADTPDNFQSRRPNTSFCFLDIRSPGLGDTAMYLCATSEARVSTDTQYFGPGTRLTVL.